This TCR beta chain was recovered during a study of molecular identifiers for immune sequencing clone quantification. Study at large: Five portions were made in replicates from RNA of roughly 20,000 or 100,000 naive CD8 cells, and four underwent sequencing.

The germline V gene has CDR1 SGHAT and CDR2 FQNNGV. This CDR3 comprises 10 residues. A CD8+CD4-CCR7+CD45RA+ phenotype served as the sorting definition for naive CD8 T cells. Using its own MiXCR run on the PCR reads, TCRdb lists one record per CDR3 protein. This table holds about 640,000 distinct CDR3 sequences, 15% to 20% found once. A word on this clonotype: One end of the junction is discordant with germline, which a read error may explain.

This clonotype originated in a human donor in good health. Some libraries in this study had Jurkat cell RNA spiked in. The chain uses TRBV11-2 and TRBJ2-1; D is uncertain. Sequencing was carried out using naive CD8+ T cells from blood, with Jurkat cell RNA spiked in. Subset indicated: FACS-sorted CD8+CD4-CCR7+CD45RA+ naive T cells. For the CDR3, the DNA is TGTGCCAGCAACTTAAATGAGCAGTTCTTC. This gives the protein CASNLNEQFF.